These 30 T cell receptor beta chains were sequenced from one sample in a study of CD8+ T cells in alopecia areata. Investigators isolated RNA and reverse transcribed it into cDNA to act as the sequencing template. Method: immunoSEQ multiplex PCR; TCRdb's copy keeps in-frame clones and lacks some. In the table there are about 110,000 clones, 50% to 60% of which are singletons. Sequenced input: NKG2D-low CD8+ T cells sorted from blood. Receptor source: a human donor with alopecia areata.

CDR3 DNA: TGTGCCAGCAGTTTATTCTCGCAAGAGACCCAGTACTTC. Protein product: CASSLFSQETQYF. The chain joins TRBV27 to TRBJ2-5; no firm D call. Germline V gene lookup returns CDR1 MNHEY and CDR2 SMNVEV (reference sequence). V was pared by 1 base and J by 2 bases, with 5 bases between. The CDR3 spans 13 residues.

The table lists this clone with a few counts. This chain uses TRBV23-1 with TRBJ1-5; no reliable D call. TRBV23-1 is sorted into the ORF group, with uncertain function. The CDR3 consists of 13 residues. The V end lost 0 bases, the J end lost 5 bases, and 5 bases lay between the germline ends. CDR3 DNA sequence: TGCGCCAGCAGTCAATCCCCACATCAGCCCCAGCATTTT. Its protein product is CASSQSPHQPQHF.

This CDR3 reads CASSAGVYRHNEQFF. CDR3 DNA: TGTGCCAGTTCGGCGGGTGTTTACCGTCACAATGAGCAGTTCTTC. This rearrangement joins TRBV19 to TRBJ2-1, with D tentatively TRBD2 (5 bases). The germline V and J ends were trimmed by 8 bases and 5 bases, with 19 bases remaining between them. This CDR3 comprises 15 residues. Germline lookup yields CDR1 LNHDA and CDR2 SQIVND (reference sequence).

J is TRBJ1-2 and V is TRBV5-1, with D unclear. Trimming stripped 1 base from V and 7 bases from J, with 14 bases between. Per germline, CDR1 SGHRS and CDR2 YFSETQ. The CDR3 is 14 residues long. CDR3: CASSLSGFDRGYTF. CDR3 DNA: TGCGCCAGCAGCTTGTCGGGGTTTGATCGTGGCTACACCTTC.

This clone has a handful of counts. The chain employs TRBV4-2 and TRBJ2-7; D might be TRBD1 (6 bases). This CDR3 has 15 amino acids. Germline V lookup: CDR1 LGHNA, CDR2 YNFKEQ. V was cut by 1 base and J by 2 bases, with 12 bases left in between. The DNA for the CDR3 is TGTGCCAGCAGCCAAGGCTCAGGGGACCCCTACGAGCAGTACTTC. It specifies CASSQGSGDPYEQYF.

This clone was seen a single time. The rearrangement joins TRBV2 to TRBJ1-5; D uncertain. V was clipped by 10 bases and J by 6 bases, with 19 bases between them. Germline CDR1 reads SNHLY; CDR2 reads FYNNEI. This CDR3 has 14 amino acids. This chain's CDR3 is CATSGAAFGQPQHF. In nucleotides, the CDR3 is TGTGCCACTAGTGGAGCAGCATTCGGTCAGCCCCAGCATTTT.

To note about this clone: This may be a read error: a much more frequent sequence differs by one nucleotide. J is TRBJ2-7 and V is TRBV28, with 9 bases aligning to TRBD1. Germline V gives CDR1 MDHEN, CDR2 SYDVKM. CDR3 size: 12 residues. V shed 4 bases and J 5 bases; nucleotides not matched to a gene: 0. Here the CDR3 reads CASSWTGDEQYF. The CDR3 nucleotides are TGTGCCAGCAGTTGGACAGGGGACGAGCAGTACTTC.

This sequence joins TRBV27 and TRBJ2-3, with 7 bases fitting TRBD1. This CDR3 has 16 amino acids. Unmatched junction bases numbered 16, after V lost 10 bases and J lost 3 bases. Germline V gene data show CDR1 as MNHEY and CDR2 as SMNVEV (reference sequence). The CDR3 loop is CATKWTGESRTDTQYF. The CDR3 nucleotides are TGTGCCACCAAGTGGACAGGCGAATCTCGTACAGATACGCAGTATTTT.

The chain carries TRBV2 and TRBJ2-1, with a possible D match to TRBD2 (6 bases). Trimming shortened V by 3 bases and J by 2 bases, and 11 bases separated the two germline ends. CDR3 length: 15 residues. The germline gives CDR1 SNHLY, CDR2 FYNNEI. The CDR3 bases are TGTGCCAGCAGTGAGGGGGACTCTACCTACAATGAGCAGTTCTTC. This codes for CASSEGDSTYNEQFF. The whole variable domain, filled in from reference TRBV2 and TRBJ2-1, reads EPEVTQTPSHQVTQMGQEVILRCVPISNHLYFYWYRQILGQKVEFLVSFYNNEISEKSEIFDDQFSVERPDGSNFTLKIRSTKLEDSAMYFCASSEGDSTYNEQFFGPGTRLTVL.

In this sample, this clone turned up a few times. The chain couples TRBV7-9 to TRBJ2-1, with D perhaps TRBD1 or TRBD2 (5 bases each). CDR3 length: 13 amino acids. Germline-derived CDR1 and CDR2 are SEHNR and FQNEAQ (reference sequence). Trimming pared 5 bases from V and 6 bases from J, leaving 11 bases between. For the CDR3, the DNA is TGTGCCAGCAGCCATGGGGCGGGCAATGAGCAGTTCTTC. Protein sequence: CASSHGAGNEQFF.

The rearrangement links TRBV11-2 to TRBJ2-1; the match to TRBD2 covers 9 bases. Germline V gene sequence: CDR1 SGHAT, CDR2 FQNNGV. This CDR3 is built from 14 residues. The J segment lost 8 bases and the V segment lost 5 bases, leaving 7 bases of the junction unmatched. CDR3 sequence: CASSAGAGGYEQFF. The CDR3 DNA reads as TGTGCCAGCAGCGCGGGAGCGGGAGGATATGAGCAGTTCTTC. Supplemented by reference TRBV11-2 and TRBJ2-1, the full variable domain reads EAGVAQSPRYKIIEKRQSVAFWCNPISGHATLYWYQQILGQGPKLLIQFQNNGVVDDSQLPKDRFSAERLKGVDSTLKIQPAKLEDSAVYLCASSAGAGGYEQFFGPGTRLTVL.

The chain recombines TRBV7-8 with TRBJ2-3; 8 bases align to TRBD2. This CDR3 is 16 amino acids long. Germline V gene data show CDR1 as SGHVS and CDR2 as FQNEAQ. V lost 1 base, J lost 2 bases, and 5 bases stayed unmatched. The CDR3 DNA sequence: TGTGCCAGCAGCTTAGGGCTAGCGGGTTTCACAGATACGCAGTATTTT. It translates to CASSLGLAGFTDTQYF.

The gene calls are TRBV4-1 and TRBJ2-7; 11 bases line up with TRBD2. The V gene's germline CDR1 is MGHRA and CDR2 YSYEKL. CDR3 size: 19 residues. V was pared by 1 base and J by 2 bases, with 13 bases of the junction left unmatched. Written as DNA, the CDR3 is TGCGCCAGCAGCCAAGCCCTTCCGGGACTAGCGGACCTCCCCTACGAGCAGTACTTC. As protein: CASSQALPGLADLPYEQYF.

The CDR3 DNA follows: TGCGCCAGCAGCTTGGGACAGGGCCCCTACGAGCAGTACTTC. It codes for CASSLGQGPYEQYF. The chain carries TRBV5-1 and TRBJ2-7; 7 positions agree with TRBD1. The CDR3 loop spans 14 amino acids. V shed 0 bases, J shed 2 bases, and the junction held 2 bases outside the gene matches. Germline V CDR1 and CDR2: SGHRS, YFSETQ.

This chain connects TRBV27 to TRBJ2-5; TRBD1 is a possible D gene (6 bases). The CDR3 is made up of 13 amino acids. Trimming cost V 9 bases and J 1 base, with 12 bases left between them. CDR1 MNHEY and CDR2 SMNVEV come from the germline V gene (reference sequence). CDR3 loop: CASMGAPQETQYF. The CDR3 DNA is TGTGCCAGTATGGGGGCCCCCCAAGAGACCCAGTACTTC.

The chain carries TRBV27 and TRBJ2-3; 8 bases agree with TRBD2. The V gene's germline CDR1 is MNHEY and CDR2 SMNVEV (reference sequence). V lost 6 bases to trimming and J lost 2 bases; unmatched junction nucleotides: 10. The CDR3 is made up of 16 amino acids. CDR3 sequence (DNA): TGTGCCAGCAGAGGGCCGGGAGGGGGAAACACAGATACGCAGTATTTT. As protein: CASRGPGGGNTDTQYF.

The V call is TRBV6-1, the J call TRBJ2-5, with no clear D. Per germline, CDR1 MNHNS and CDR2 SASEGT. V gave up 5 bases and J gave up 2 bases, with 12 bases separating them. CDR3 length equals 14 residues. CDR3 in amino acids: CASSPRSRQETQYF. The DNA of the CDR3 is TGTGCCAGCAGTCCTCGTTCCAGACAAGAGACCCAGTACTTC.

CDR3 residues: CASAVTDNYSNQPQHF. The CDR3 nucleotides are TGTGCCAGCGCAGTGACAGACAATTATAGCAATCAGCCCCAGCATTTT. V is TRBV2 and J is TRBJ1-5, with D possibly matching TRBD1 (5 bases). The V end was cut by 8 bases, the J end by 0 bases, with 17 bases between. The germline V gene has CDR1 SNHLY and CDR2 FYNNEI. This CDR3 comprises 16 residues.

The table lists this clone with a few counts. The genes are TRBV4-1 and TRBJ2-7; 10 bases agree with TRBD2. The CDR3 is made up of 14 amino acids. Germline V CDR1 and CDR2: MGHRA, YSYEKL. V lost 7 bases and J lost 3; bases outside the gene matches: 6. The CDR3 loop is CASKRTSGIYEQYF. The CDR3 bases are TGCGCCAGCAAAAGGACTAGCGGTATCTACGAGCAGTACTTC.

CDR3 region: CASSLGREWFF. The CDR3 DNA follows: TGTGCCAGCAGTTTAGGGCGGGAGTGGTTCTTC. The genes are TRBV27 and TRBJ2-1; 7 bases agree with TRBD2. Germline V gene data show CDR1 as MNHEY and CDR2 as SMNVEV (reference sequence). V lost 2 bases, J lost 15 bases, and 4 bases stayed unmatched. This CDR3 is built from 11 residues.

The chain employs TRBV27 and TRBJ1-2; D gene ambiguous. Trimming took off 6 bases at V and 7 bases at J, with 18 bases between the two ends. The CDR3 is 14 residues long. Germline values: CDR1 MNHEY, CDR2 SMNVEV (reference sequence). The CDR3 loop reads CASSLLGEMGGYTF. CDR3 in DNA: TGTGCCAGCAGCCTTCTGGGCGAAATGGGTGGCTACACCTTC.

This clone was seen a handful of times. The chain combines TRBV9 with TRBJ2-1; a possible D gene is TRBD1 (5 bases). CDR3 length equals 15 residues. Germline CDR1 reads SGDLS; CDR2 reads YYNGEE. Trimming shortened V by 3 bases and J by 6 bases, and 16 bases separated the two germline ends. Here the CDR3 reads CASSGSGSPSNEQFF. The CDR3 coding sequence is TGTGCCAGCAGCGGATCAGGGTCACCCTCCAATGAGCAGTTCTTC.

This clone appeared a few times. This chain uses TRBV4-2 with TRBJ2-7; D not certain. CDR1 and CDR2 from the germline V gene are LGHNA and YNFKEQ. Trimming shortened V by 0 bases and J by 2 bases, and 2 bases separated the two germline ends. The CDR3 has 12 residues. In DNA, the CDR3 is TGTGCCAGCAGCCAAGACGCCTACGAGCAGTACTTC. Protein: CASSQDAYEQYF.

The table lists this clone with a few counts. This sample also contains other DNA sequences that code for the same CDR3. The chain combines TRBV28 with TRBJ1-5; no reliable D call. The CDR3 has 12 residues. V lost 6 bases to trimming and J lost 6 bases, with 9 bases between them. The germline CDR1 and CDR2 sequences are MDHEN and SYDVKM. CDR3 in amino acids: CASSLGGQPQHF. The CDR3 DNA follows: TGTGCCAGCAGCTTAGGTGGTCAGCCCCAGCATTTT.

This clone came up a few times. This chain connects TRBV2 to TRBJ1-1; 11 bases match TRBD1. With V trimmed by 5 bases and J by 2 bases, 4 bases remained unmatched. Germline-derived CDR1 and CDR2 are SNHLY and FYNNEI. The CDR3 is 15 residues long. CDR3 sequence (DNA): TGTGCCAGCAGTCCCGGGACAGGGGGTAACACTGAAGCTTTCTTT. Translation gives CASSPGTGGNTEAFF.

Remarks on this clone: Other nucleotide sequences from this sample produce the same CDR3. The chain has TRBV9 and TRBJ2-1; D not resolved. CDR3 length equals 12 residues. Germline V CDR1 and CDR2: SGDLS, YYNGEE. The ends were cut back, 0 bases at V and 3 bases at J, with 1 base in the middle. CDR3 loop: CASSVDYNEQFF. CDR3 nucleotide sequence: TGTGCCAGCAGCGTAGACTACAATGAGCAGTTCTTC.

The V gene is TRBV2, the J gene TRBJ2-2, with TRBD2 identical over 13 bases. Trimming cost V 6 bases and J 0 bases; bases outside gene matches: 7. The CDR3 length is 18 residues. Looked up from germline, CDR1 is SNHLY and CDR2 is FYNNEI. The CDR3 here is CASSGTSGRATNTGELFF. The CDR3 DNA follows: TGTGCCAGCAGCGGAACTAGCGGGAGGGCTACGAACACCGGGGAGCTGTTTTTT.

V usage is TRBV7-8 and J usage is TRBJ1-5; D perhaps matches TRBD1 (5 bases). Germline values: CDR1 SGHVS, CDR2 FQNEAQ. Between the trimmed V and J ends, which lost 4 bases and 4 bases, there was a span of 11 bases. This CDR3 comprises 14 residues. In DNA, the CDR3 is TGTGCCAGCAGCTCCCCGAGGGGTAATCAGCCCCAGCATTTT. Translation gives CASSSPRGNQPQHF.

This sequence joins TRBV7-9 and TRBJ1-2; D remains ambiguous. CDR1 is SEHNR and CDR2 is FQNEAQ in the germline V gene (reference sequence). Trimming stripped 1 base from V and 7 bases from J, with 16 bases between. The CDR3 totals 15 residues. Here the CDR3 reads CASSLGSFPLSGYTF. The CDR3 DNA sequence: TGTGCCAGCAGCTTAGGAAGCTTCCCCTTGTCTGGCTACACCTTC.

The gene calls are TRBV7-9 and TRBJ1-5; D gene ambiguous. CDR3 length: 12 amino acids. The ends were cut back, 4 bases at V and 5 bases at J, with 6 bases in the middle. Germline V CDR1 and CDR2: SEHNR, FQNEAQ (reference sequence). CDR3 DNA: TGTGCCAGCAGCTCAGTCGATCAGCCCCAGCATTTT. Translated: CASSSVDQPQHF.